The clone carrying this T cell receptor beta chain was seen just once. Its matching antigen is unknown. Clones were read by immunoSEQ multiplex PCR, and TCRdb kept only the in-frame ones, dropping some. The sample lists 300,000 or so clones, approximately 88% occurring once. This record belongs to a study of cytomegalovirus exposure and HLA in healthy donors. Background on the study: The approximately 110 validation repertoires used a platform that matched the one used for the roughly 650 first-cohort repertoires, as a later analysis reported. Points from the study as a whole: Reportedly, diagnosis of cytomegalovirus status by the classifier showed high specificity and sensitivity. The authors enumerated 150 to 200 TCR beta chains as linked to cytomegalovirus.

CDR1 and CDR2 from the germline V gene are LGHNA and YSLEER. V lost 1 base to trimming and J lost 0 bases, with 3 bases between them. The CDR3 is 13 amino acids. This rearrangement joins TRBV4-3 to TRBJ1-2; D not resolved. This receptor was identified in a man younger than 40 in good health and CMV-seronegative. The sample taken for sequencing was PBMCs. CDR3 bases: TGCGCCAGCAGCCAAGCTGCTAACTATGGCTACACCTTC. It yields the protein CASSQAANYGYTF.